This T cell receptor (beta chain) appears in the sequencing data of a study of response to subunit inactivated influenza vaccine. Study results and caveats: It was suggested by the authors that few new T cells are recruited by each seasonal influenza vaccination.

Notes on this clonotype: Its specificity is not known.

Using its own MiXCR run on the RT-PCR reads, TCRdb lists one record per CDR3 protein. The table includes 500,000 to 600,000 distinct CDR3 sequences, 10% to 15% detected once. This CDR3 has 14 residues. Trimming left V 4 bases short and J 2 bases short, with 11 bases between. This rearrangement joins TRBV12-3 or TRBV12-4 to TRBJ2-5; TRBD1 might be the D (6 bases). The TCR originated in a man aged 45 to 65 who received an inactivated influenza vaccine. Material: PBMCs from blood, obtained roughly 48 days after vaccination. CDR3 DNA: TGTGCCAGCAGTTCGGGACAAGGTCAAGAGACCCAGTACTTC. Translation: CASSSGQGQETQYF.